This record looks at one T cell receptor (beta chain) sequence and its context. The CDR3 has 15 residues. Unmatched junction bases numbered 9, after V lost 5 bases and J lost 4 bases. Germline V gives CDR1 SGDLS, CDR2 YYNGEE. Donors showed nominal health when sampled, although they likely had unrecorded immune exposures. The sample comes from a study of cytomegalovirus exposure and HLA in healthy donors. The PCR contained 60 Vbeta and 13 Jbeta primers. This table comes from immunoSEQ multiplex PCR, and its TCRdb copy is limited to in-frame clones, with some not included. The sample lists roughly 130,000 clones, roughly 80% occurring once.

What was sequenced was PBMCs. The J gene is TRBJ1-5, the V gene TRBV9; 7 bases agree with TRBD1. The TCR was taken from a male donor in good health and CMV-seronegative. The CDR3 here is CASSKQGKRNQPQHF. The CDR3 DNA sequence: TGTGCCAGCAGTAAACAGGGGAAACGGAATCAGCCCCAGCATTTT.